This T cell receptor beta chain appears in the sequencing data of a study of spatial heterogeneity in lung cancer. Study in general: Detected sequences consistently included more beta-chain ones than alpha-chain ones. A unique TCR and UMI combination showed up more than ten times in raw reads, on average.

Single TCR cDNA molecules each had their own unique molecular identifier. TCRdb re-called the 5' RACE reads through MiXCR, storing one row per CDR3 protein. The sample includes almost 75,000 distinct CDR3 sequences, about an eighth seen only once; the top ten take 7.2%. Germline loops: CDR1 GTSNPN, CDR2 SVGIG (reference sequence). CDR3 length: 12 residues. The V end lost 3 bases, the J end lost 8 bases, and 13 bases lay between the germline ends. This clonotype showed up many times. Sample time point: sample taken at primary tumor resection. Unsorted whole RNA of tumor, nontumor lung or frozen PBMC was sequenced. There were 75 or so donors, all of them untreated patients with early-stage non-small cell lung cancer.

The specimen was PBMCs, collected at surgery. This chain connects TRBV30 to TRBJ1-2; D is uncertain. This receptor was identified in a male donor with early-stage non-small cell lung cancer. The DNA of the CDR3 is TGTGCCTGGAGCCCAGGAGGGCTCGGCTACACCTTC. Translating gives CAWSPGGLGYTF.